These 24 T cell receptor beta chains originate from one sample sequenced in a study of shared clonotypes between healthy human individuals. Clones were read by immunoSEQ multiplex PCR, and TCRdb kept only the in-frame ones, dropping some. The table has fewer than 1.4 million clones, around three quarters seen once. The sequenced sample was memory CD4+ T cells from PBMCs. Subset here: CD45RA-negative fraction. These TCRs come from a man aged 18 to 30 in good health. Some clones in this sample may be carry-over from other donors' samples.

The chain employs TRBV4-3 and TRBJ2-1; no clear D gene. The V and J ends lost 1 base and 6 bases respectively, with 16 bases between them. The CDR3 covers 16 residues. Per germline, CDR1 LGHNA and CDR2 YSLEER. CDR3 region: CASSQAIGSSGNEQFF. The CDR3 nucleotides are TGCGCCAGCAGCCAAGCCATCGGCTCCTCCGGCAATGAGCAGTTCTTC.

This clone occurred a few times. The chain combines TRBV28 with TRBJ1-2; TRBD1 might be the D (6 bases). The CDR3 runs to 13 residues. Germline-derived CDR1 and CDR2 are MDHEN and SYDVKM. Trimming shortened V by 7 bases and J by 5 bases, and 14 bases separated the two germline ends. DNA of the CDR3: TGTGCCAGCACAGCAGTCAGGGGATATGGCTACACCTTC. Translated: CASTAVRGYGYTF.

The chain links TRBV5-1 to TRBJ2-5; TRBD1 is a possible D gene (5 bases). V was trimmed by 1 base and J by 5 bases, leaving 9 bases between them. This CDR3 is built from 13 residues. The germline CDR1 and CDR2 sequences are SGHRS and YFSETQ. The CDR3 reads CASSLRGWETQYF. The CDR3 nucleotides are TGCGCCAGCAGCTTGAGGGGCTGGGAGACCCAGTACTTC.

A few counts support this clone. This chain connects TRBV9 to TRBJ1-3; 8 bases line up with TRBD1. V was pared by 6 bases and J by 2 bases, with 7 bases of the junction left unmatched. The CDR3 sequence is 15 residues long. Germline V gene data show CDR1 as SGDLS and CDR2 as YYNGEE. For the CDR3, the DNA is TGTGCCAGCACCCGGTTCAGGGGGCCTGGAAACACCATATATTTT. Encoded protein: CASTRFRGPGNTIYF. The full variable domain, its missing parts supplied by reference TRBV9 and TRBJ1-3, is DSGVTQTPKHLITATGQRVTLRCSPRSGDLSVYWYQQSLDQGLQFLIQYYNGEERAKGNILERFSAQQFPDLHSELNLSSLELGDSALYFCASTRFRGPGNTIYFGEGSWLTVV.

The chain couples TRBV6-6 to TRBJ2-1; 7 positions agree with TRBD2. J gave up 7 bases and V 6 bases, and 12 bases lay outside the gene matches. CDR3 length: 15 residues. Germline V gene sequence: CDR1 MNHNY, CDR2 SVGAGI (reference sequence). The CDR3 DNA is TGTGCCAGCAGCCCCTGGGCGGGAGCAAAAAATGAGCAGTTCTTC. Encoded protein: CASSPWAGAKNEQFF.

This clone was detected ten times or more. CDR3 sequence: CASSLGASSGNTIYF. The CDR3 region has the DNA TGTGCCAGCAGCTTAGGCGCCAGCTCTGGAAACACCATATATTTT. The chain has TRBV7-2 and TRBJ1-3; no reliable D call. V was clipped by 1 base and J by 0 bases, with 7 bases between them. Germline V CDR1 and CDR2: SGHTA, FQGNSA. CDR3 length equals 15 residues.

V usage is TRBV28 and J usage is TRBJ1-2; D gene uncertain. Germline V gene lookup returns CDR1 MDHEN and CDR2 SYDVKM. V lost 2 bases, J lost 3 bases, and 7 bases lay in between. The CDR3 runs to 13 residues. DNA for the CDR3: TGTGCCAGCAGTTTAGTGGTAGACTATGGCTACACCTTC. Protein product: CASSLVVDYGYTF.

This clone occurred a few times. J is TRBJ2-6 and V is TRBV29-1, with 9 nucleotides matching TRBD1. Losses at the gene ends were 6 bases for V and 2 bases for J; bases not matched to a gene: 11. The CDR3 runs to 17 residues. Germline lookup yields CDR1 SQVTM and CDR2 ANQGSEA. The CDR3 nucleotides read TGCAGCGTGGGTGGACCGGGACAGGGACCTGGGGCCAACGTCCTGACTTTC. Translated, it gives CSVGGPGQGPGANVLTF.

This clone appeared many times. The chain carries TRBV28 and TRBJ2-7; 8 bases match TRBD2. This CDR3 is built from 16 residues. Germline loops: CDR1 MDHEN, CDR2 SYDVKM. V lost 4 bases and J lost 6; bases outside the gene matches: 14. Here the CDR3 reads CASSSSSGGRPLEQYF. The CDR3 bases are TGTGCCAGCAGTTCATCCTCGGGGGGGCGACCTCTCGAGCAGTACTTC.

The gene calls are TRBV29-1 and TRBJ2-1; TRBD2 agrees at 7 bases. The CDR3 loop spans 14 amino acids. Germline values: CDR1 SQVTM, CDR2 ANQGSEA. J was trimmed by 7 bases and V by 4 bases; bases with no gene match: 10. As DNA, the CDR3 is TGCAGCGTTGTCGGACGACTAGCTGGAAATGAGCAGTTCTTC. Protein sequence: CSVVGRLAGNEQFF.

There are a few counts of this clone. The sample has other DNA sequences that encode this CDR3 too. This rearrangement joins TRBV7-7 to TRBJ2-5; 7 nucleotides align to TRBD1. The CDR3 runs 12 residues. J was trimmed by 5 bases and V by 5 bases; bases with no gene match: 2. Looked up from germline, CDR1 is SSHAT and CDR2 is FNYEAQ (reference sequence). The CDR3 sequence is CASSPDRETQYF. Here the CDR3 DNA reads TGTGCCAGCAGCCCGGACAGGGAGACCCAGTACTTC.

A few counts support this clone. V gene TRBV7-8 combines with J gene TRBJ2-7; a weak D match, TRBD2 (7 bases). The V gene lost 1 base and the J gene lost 0 bases, with 19 bases spanning the gap. The CDR3 spans 18 residues. In germline, CDR1 is SGHVS, CDR2 FQNEAQ. The CDR3 reads CASSLVRGGGESSYEQYF. For the CDR3, the DNA is TGTGCCAGCAGCTTAGTCAGGGGAGGGGGGGAAAGCTCCTACGAGCAGTACTTC.

The CDR3 nucleotides read TGTGCCAGCAGCTCCTCGGGACTAGCGGGAAGTATCACAGATACGCAGTATTTT. As protein: CASSSSGLAGSITDTQYF. This chain joins TRBV7-6 and TRBJ2-3; 13 positions match TRBD2. This CDR3 region has 18 residues. The junction had 9 bases not matched to a gene; V was cut back by 4 bases and J by 2 bases. The germline V gene has CDR1 SGHVS and CDR2 FNYEAQ.

The chain recombines TRBV28 with TRBJ2-1; D gene unclear. V gave up 3 bases and J gave up 0 bases, with 9 bases separating them. The V gene's germline CDR1 is MDHEN and CDR2 SYDVKM. The length of the CDR3 is 15 residues. Here the CDR3 reads CASSFGLSSYNEQFF. DNA of the CDR3: TGTGCCAGCAGTTTCGGTCTGAGCTCCTACAATGAGCAGTTCTTC.

The chain uses TRBV18 and TRBJ2-7; 9 bases are shared with TRBD2. The V and J ends lost 3 bases and 1 base, in that order; junction bases with no gene match: 10. The CDR3 has 17 residues. Germline V gene lookup returns CDR1 KGHSH and CDR2 LQKENI. CDR3 nucleotides: TGTGCCAGCTCACCGCGGGTTAGCGGGAGTGGTTCCTACGAGCAGTACTTC. Translated: CASSPRVSGSGSYEQYF.

The genes are TRBV5-1 and TRBJ1-4; 8 nucleotides align to TRBD1. The CDR3 runs 16 residues. Looked up from germline, CDR1 is SGHRS and CDR2 is YFSETQ. V was pared by 5 bases and J by 0 bases, with 6 bases of the junction left unmatched. The CDR3 spells CASSWDRPTTNEKLFF. The DNA of the CDR3 is TGCGCCAGCAGTTGGGACAGGCCTACAACTAATGAAAAACTGTTTTTT.

The rearrangement joins TRBV7-2 to TRBJ2-2, with TRBD2 as a possible D gene (5 bases). The germline V gene has CDR1 SGHTA and CDR2 FQGNSA. The CDR3 runs to 18 residues. Between the trimmed V and J ends, which lost 2 bases and 2 bases, there was a span of 18 bases. Here the CDR3 reads CASSLMFVYSGNTGELFF. In DNA, the CDR3 is TGTGCCAGCAGCTTAATGTTTGTGTATTCGGGAAACACCGGGGAGCTGTTTTTT. Full variable domain (rest looked up from reference TRBV7-2 and TRBJ2-2): GAGVSQSPSNKVTEKGKDVELRCDPISGHTALYWYRQSLGQGLEFLIYFQGNSAPDKSGLPSDRFSAERTGGSVSTLTIQRTQQEDSAVYLCASSLMFVYSGNTGELFFGEGSRLTVL.

The chain has TRBV27 and TRBJ2-2; 10 bases line up with TRBD2. This CDR3 region has 15 residues. Germline V gene sequence: CDR1 MNHEY, CDR2 SMNVEV (reference sequence). Trimming took 8 bases from V and 0 from J; bases not matched to a gene: 3. The CDR3: CASASGSANTGELFF. DNA of the CDR3: TGTGCCAGCGCTAGCGGGAGCGCGAACACCGGGGAGCTGTTTTTT.

This chain joins TRBV6-1 and TRBJ1-2; D is possibly TRBD1 (6 bases). This CDR3 contains 13 residues. The V end was cut by 2 bases, the J end by 5 bases, with 9 bases between. Germline loops: CDR1 MNHNS, CDR2 SASEGT. As DNA, the CDR3 is TGTGCCAGCAGTGAAACCAGGGGTTATGGCTACACCTTC. It codes for CASSETRGYGYTF.

A note on this clone: Different DNA sequences within this sample yield the same CDR3. The chain is built from TRBV7-9 and TRBJ2-1, with D unresolved. The germline CDR1 and CDR2 sequences are SEHNR and FQNEAQ (reference sequence). CDR3 length: 13 residues. Trimming removed 1 base from V and 3 bases from J, with 4 bases in between. In DNA form, the CDR3 reads TGTGCCAGCAGCTTAGGCAGCTACAATGAGCAGTTCTTC. It yields the protein CASSLGSYNEQFF.

V usage is TRBV2 and J usage is TRBJ2-7; TRBD1 matches 8 bases. CDR3 length equals 14 residues. The germline V gene encodes CDR1 SNHLY and CDR2 FYNNEI. V shed 7 bases and J 6 bases; nucleotides not matched to a gene: 11. The CDR3 nucleotides read TGTGCCAGCAAACACGGACAGGGCCCGGTCGAGCAGTACTTC. Protein: CASKHGQGPVEQYF.

This clone showed up just a few times. The chain uses TRBV9 and TRBJ2-7; 13 nucleotides align to TRBD2. Per the germline V gene, CDR1 is SGDLS and CDR2 is YYNGEE. The CDR3 runs 14 residues. After removal of 4 bases from V and 7 bases from J, the junction contained 5 bases not matched to a gene. The CDR3 DNA reads TGTGCCAGCAGCCTGGGACTAGCGGGAAAAGAGCAGTACTTC. Its protein is CASSLGLAGKEQYF.

The chain couples TRBV21-1 to TRBJ1-1. TRBV21-1 is annotated as a pseudogene. This CDR3 is built from 12 residues. CDR3 DNA: TGTGCCAGCGGGGGGAGTAACACTGAAGCTTTCTTT. It yields the protein CASGGSNTEAFF.

This sequence joins TRBV7-9 and TRBJ1-1; no clear D gene. Trimming stripped 5 bases from V and 0 bases from J, with 13 bases between. The CDR3 length is 15 residues. Germline loops: CDR1 SEHNR, CDR2 FQNEAQ (reference sequence). Here the CDR3 reads CASSLRGRMNTEAFF. CDR3 bases: TGTGCCAGCAGCCTCCGTGGAAGGATGAACACTGAAGCTTTCTTT.